Listed below are T cell receptor beta chains from one sample, sequenced in a study of cytomegalovirus exposure and HLA in healthy donors. TCRdb keeps only in-frame clones here, not all; method: immunoSEQ multiplex PCR. The sample has roughly 120,000 clones, roughly 70% seen once. Sequenced: PBMCs. These receptors all stem from a woman aged 40 to 50 in good health and CMV-seropositive. CDR3s include the opening cysteine and the closing phenylalanine or tryptophan. D genes are given only for firm matches. Where a row states a size, it is once, few, many or the class of an expanded clone; other rows omit it.

TRBJ1-5 TRBV19 - 14 TRBD1 CASSIGQGNQPQHF TGTGCCAGTAGTATCGGACAGGGCAATCAGCCCCAGCATTTT
TRBJ1-5 TRBV7-9 - 16 - CASSLVGVGGLQPQHF TGTGCCAGCAGCTTAGTAGGAGTCGGGGGGCTCCAGCCCCAGCATTTT
TRBJ2-7 TRBV30 once 15 TRBD1 CAWSVGGSSSYEQYF TGTGCCTGGAGTGTAGGGGGCAGCAGTTCCTACGAGCAGTACTTC
TRBJ1-5 TRBV2 - 16 TRBD1 CASSVAGGISNQPQHF TGTGCCAGCAGTGTGGCAGGGGGAATAAGCAATCAGCCCCAGCATTTT
TRBJ1-2 TRBV7-3 - 13 - CASSTAGFNGYTF TGTGCCAGCAGCACAGCGGGGTTCAATGGCTACACCTTC
TRBJ2-7 TRBV6-5 - 14 TRBD2 CASSRLAGTYEQYF TGTGCCAGCAGTAGACTAGCGGGGACATACGAGCAGTACTTC
TRBJ2-1 TRBV5-4 - 15 - CASSLSARVRNEQFF TGTGCCAGCAGCTTGTCCGCCAGGGTTAGGAATGAGCAGTTCTTC
TRBJ2-5 TRBV19 - 15 - CASSIDRGTLLPQYF TGTGCCAGTAGTATAGATCGCGGGACTCTCCTGCCCCAGTACTTC
TRBJ1-1 TRBV29-1 - 14 - CSAFPQGKYTEAFF TGCAGCGCGTTTCCGCAGGGTAAATACACTGAAGCTTTCTTT
TRBJ2-3 TRBV7-9 few 15 TRBD2 CASSLGLAGGHTQYF TGTGCCAGCAGCTTAGGCCTAGCGGGTGGACATACGCAGTATTTT
TRBJ1-1 TRBV10-3 - 15 TRBD1 CAIRAGQGSNTEAFF TGTGCCATCAGGGCCGGACAGGGGTCGAACACTGAAGCTTTCTTT
TRBJ1-6 TRBV6-1 - 14 TRBD1 CASETDRVTSPLHF TGTGCCAGTGAAACCGACAGGGTAACTTCACCCCTCCACTTT
TRBJ2-7 TRBV11-3 - 16 - CASSRPPRARGTEQYF TGTGCCAGCAGCCGTCCCCCGCGCGCTAGAGGTACCGAGCAGTACTTC
TRBJ1-2 TRBV19 - 13 - CASSKLENYGYTF TGTGCCAGTAGTAAGCTGGAGAACTATGGCTACACCTTC
TRBJ1-1 TRBV11-2 - 13 - CASSFKQGSEAFF TGTGCCAGCAGTTTCAAACAGGGATCTGAAGCTTTCTTT
TRBJ1-5 TRBV18 - 15 TRBD1 CASSEQGARNQPQHF TGTGCCAGCTCAGAACAGGGGGCCCGCAATCAGCCCCAGCATTTT
TRBJ2-5 TRBV5-1 few 13 - CASKRDKGETQYF TGCGCCAGCAAGAGGGACAAGGGAGAGACCCAGTACTTC
TRBJ1-2 TRBV4-3 few 17 - CASSQDVGWINLYGYTF TGCGCCAGCAGCCAAGATGTCGGGTGGATTAATCTTTATGGCTACACCTTC
TRBJ1-1 TRBV15 few 16 TRBD1 CATSRGGGTEDTEAFF TGTGCCACCAGCAGAGGCGGCGGGACAGAGGACACTGAAGCTTTCTTT
TRBJ2-5 TRBV5-1 - 15 - CASSLGLGGRETQYF TGCGCCAGCAGCTTGGGCCTAGGAGGGAGAGAGACCCAGTACTTC